This T cell receptor beta chain was documented in a study of OX40 agonist ivuxolimab in advanced cancers. Across the study: Every 2 weeks, patients got intravenous ivuxolimab at one of six dose levels (0.01-10 mg/kg). Hepatocellular carcinoma, melanoma, renal cell or head and neck cancer affected the dose-escalation patients. Those enrolled were 80% to 85% male, with a mean age of around 58 years and ages from 23 to 79.

Whole-study results and caveats: Blood T cells, both CD4+ and CD8+, expanded clonally by week 6 at 0.1 to 3.0 mg/kg.

Germline V lookup: CDR1 SGHNT, CDR2 YYREEE (reference sequence). This CDR3 has 17 residues. Regarding this clone: What it recognizes is unknown.

Assay: immunoSEQ multiplex PCR; the TCRdb copy retains only in-frame clones and omits some. The repertoire holds more than 20,000 clones, with approximately 91% as singletons. The sequence was collected from an adult with an advanced solid tumor such as melanoma, head and neck, liver or kidney cancer. This sample comprised CD4+ or CD8+ T cells sorted from blood, obtained in a trial of the OX40 agonist ivuxolimab. The chain is built from TRBV5-4 and TRBJ2-5; D gene uncertain. The J call may not be correct, given that the DNA end is closer to TRBJ2-7. The CDR3 region is CASSPSKAVLNSYEQYF. The CDR3 region has the DNA TGTGCCAGCAGCCCCTCCAAGGCTGTCCTTAACTCCTACGAGCAGTACTTC.